This T cell receptor (beta chain) comes out of a study of identical twins. J gave up 6 bases and V 6 bases, and 19 bases lay outside the gene matches. This CDR3 comprises 17 residues. CDR1 MDHEN and CDR2 SYDVKM come from the germline V gene. Each cDNA held unique molecular identifiers, and template switching gave it a universal primer site. One entry per CDR3 protein, called by TCRdb with MiXCR from the 5' RACE reads. The repertoire consists of around 960,000 distinct CDR3 sequences, with 12% occurring once and the leading ten covering 1.5% to 2%. This clonotype was detected a few times. These data are also associated with another study on yellow fever vaccine responses in identical twins.

The gene calls are TRBV28 and TRBJ2-7, with TRBD1 matching over 8 bases. What was sequenced was PBMCs. The TCR originated in a woman in her late teens or twenties in good health. The CDR3, as DNA: TGTGCCAGCAGCGAAAACCCCGGGACAGGCAGTCGGGTCGAGCAGTACGTC. Translation gives CASSENPGTGSRVEQYV.